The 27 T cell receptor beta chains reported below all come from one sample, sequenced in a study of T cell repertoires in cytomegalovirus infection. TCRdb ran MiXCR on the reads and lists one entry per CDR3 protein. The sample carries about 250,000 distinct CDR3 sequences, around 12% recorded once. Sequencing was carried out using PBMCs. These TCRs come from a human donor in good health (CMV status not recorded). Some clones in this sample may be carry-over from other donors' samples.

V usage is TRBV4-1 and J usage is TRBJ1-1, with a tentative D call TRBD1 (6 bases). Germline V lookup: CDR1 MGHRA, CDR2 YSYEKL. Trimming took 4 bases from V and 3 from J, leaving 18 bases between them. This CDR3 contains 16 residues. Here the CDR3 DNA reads TGCGCCAGCAGCCCAGTCGGGGGCGAGGAACACACTGAAGCTTTCTTT. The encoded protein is CASSPVGGEEHTEAFF.

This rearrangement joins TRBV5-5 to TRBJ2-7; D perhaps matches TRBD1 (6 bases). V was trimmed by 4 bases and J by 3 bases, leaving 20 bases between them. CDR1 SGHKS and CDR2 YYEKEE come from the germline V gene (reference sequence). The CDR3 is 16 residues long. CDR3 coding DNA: TGTGCCAGCAGCAGCGGACCCCTTACAGGGTTCTACGAGCAGTACTTC. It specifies CASSSGPLTGFYEQYF.

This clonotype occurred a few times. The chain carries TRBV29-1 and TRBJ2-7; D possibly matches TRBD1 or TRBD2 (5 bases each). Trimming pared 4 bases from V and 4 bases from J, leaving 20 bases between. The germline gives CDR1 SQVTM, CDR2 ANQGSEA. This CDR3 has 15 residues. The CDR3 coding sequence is TGCAGCGTTGGAGAACGGTGGGGGACGAAATACGAGCAGTACTTC. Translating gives CSVGERWGTKYEQYF.

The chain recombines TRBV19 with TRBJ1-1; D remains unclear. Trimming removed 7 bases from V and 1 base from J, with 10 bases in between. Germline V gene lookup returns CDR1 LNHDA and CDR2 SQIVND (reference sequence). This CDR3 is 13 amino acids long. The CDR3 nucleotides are TGTGCCAGTACCACTACAAAGAACACTGAAGCTTTCTTT. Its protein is CASTTTKNTEAFF.

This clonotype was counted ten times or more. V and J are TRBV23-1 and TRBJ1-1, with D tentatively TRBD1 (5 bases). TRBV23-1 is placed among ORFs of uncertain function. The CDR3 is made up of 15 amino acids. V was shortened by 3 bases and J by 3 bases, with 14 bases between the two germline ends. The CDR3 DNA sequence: TGCGCCAGCAGTCATTTCCGCAGGGAGGACACTGAAGCTTTCTTT. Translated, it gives CASSHFRREDTEAFF.

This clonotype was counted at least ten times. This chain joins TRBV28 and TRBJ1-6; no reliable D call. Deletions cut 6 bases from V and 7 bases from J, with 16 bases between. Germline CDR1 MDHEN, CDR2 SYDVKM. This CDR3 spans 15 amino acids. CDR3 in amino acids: CASRPAEGPNSPLHF. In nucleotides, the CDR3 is TGTGCCAGCAGGCCCGCGGAGGGCCCGAATTCACCCCTCCACTTT.

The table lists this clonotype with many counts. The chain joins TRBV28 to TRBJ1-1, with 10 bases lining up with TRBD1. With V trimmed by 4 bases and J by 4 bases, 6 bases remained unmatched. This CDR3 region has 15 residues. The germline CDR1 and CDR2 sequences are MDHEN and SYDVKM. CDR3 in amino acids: CASSSWTGGGTEAFF. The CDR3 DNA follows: TGTGCCAGCAGTTCCTGGACAGGGGGGGGCACTGAAGCTTTCTTT. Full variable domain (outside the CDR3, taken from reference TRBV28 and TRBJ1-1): DVKVTQSSRYLVKRTGEKVFLECVQDMDHENMFWYRQDPGLGLRLIYFSYDVKMKEKGDIPEGYSVSREKKERFSLILESASTNQTSMYLCASSSWTGGGTEAFFGQGTRLTVV.

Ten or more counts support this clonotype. The CDR3 nucleotides read TGTGCCAGCGGGGTGGTGTCGGGACAATCAAACGAGCAGTACTTC. It encodes CASGVVSGQSNEQYF. This sequence joins TRBV7-2 and TRBJ2-7, with a possible D match to TRBD1 (6 bases). V shed 8 bases and J shed 5 bases, with 22 bases lying between them. Germline V gives CDR1 SGHTA, CDR2 FQGNSA. This CDR3 spans 15 amino acids.

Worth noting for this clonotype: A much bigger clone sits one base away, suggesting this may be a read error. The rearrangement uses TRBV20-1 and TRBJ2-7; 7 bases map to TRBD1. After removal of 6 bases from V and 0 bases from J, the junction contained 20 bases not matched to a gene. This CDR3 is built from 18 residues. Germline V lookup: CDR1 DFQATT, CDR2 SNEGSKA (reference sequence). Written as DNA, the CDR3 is TGCAGTGCAAGTACCACAGGACAGGCTATCAGGGGCTCCTACGAGCAGTACTTC. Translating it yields CSASTTGQAIRGSYEQYF.

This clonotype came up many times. CDR3 nucleotide sequence: TGTGCCAGCAGCTTTAACGGTCACACTGAAGCTTTCTTT. Protein: CASSFNGHTEAFF. The J gene is TRBJ1-1, the V gene TRBV7-2; D unresolved. This CDR3 is built from 13 residues. Trimming removed 3 bases from V and 3 bases from J, with 8 bases in between. Germline CDR1 is SGHTA and CDR2 is FQGNSA.

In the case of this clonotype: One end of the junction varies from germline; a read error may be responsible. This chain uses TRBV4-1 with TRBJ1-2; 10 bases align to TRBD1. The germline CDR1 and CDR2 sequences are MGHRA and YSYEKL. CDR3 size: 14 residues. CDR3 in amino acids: CASSQMDRGDGYTF. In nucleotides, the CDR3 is TGTGCCAGCAGCCAAATGGACAGGGGGGATGGCTACACCTTC.

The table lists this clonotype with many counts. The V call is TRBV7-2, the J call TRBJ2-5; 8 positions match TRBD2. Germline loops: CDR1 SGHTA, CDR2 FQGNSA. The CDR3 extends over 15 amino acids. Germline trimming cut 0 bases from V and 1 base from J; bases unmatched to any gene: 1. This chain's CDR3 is CASSLALAGQETQYF. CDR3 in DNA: TGTGCCAGCAGCTTAGCTCTAGCGGGCCAAGAGACCCAGTACTTC.

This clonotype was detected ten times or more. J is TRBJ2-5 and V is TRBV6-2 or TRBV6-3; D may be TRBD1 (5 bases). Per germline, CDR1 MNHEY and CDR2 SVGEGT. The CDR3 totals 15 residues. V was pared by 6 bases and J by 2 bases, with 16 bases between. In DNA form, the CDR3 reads TGTGCCAGCAGCCTGATTACAGGCAGACAAGAGACCCAGTACTTC. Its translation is CASSLITGRQETQYF.

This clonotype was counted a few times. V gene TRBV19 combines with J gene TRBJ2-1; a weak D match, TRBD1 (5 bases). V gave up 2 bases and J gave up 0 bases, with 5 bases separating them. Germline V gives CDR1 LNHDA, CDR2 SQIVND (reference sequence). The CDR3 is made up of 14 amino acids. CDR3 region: CASSITGSYNEQFF. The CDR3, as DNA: TGTGCCAGTAGTATAACAGGCTCCTACAATGAGCAGTTCTTC.

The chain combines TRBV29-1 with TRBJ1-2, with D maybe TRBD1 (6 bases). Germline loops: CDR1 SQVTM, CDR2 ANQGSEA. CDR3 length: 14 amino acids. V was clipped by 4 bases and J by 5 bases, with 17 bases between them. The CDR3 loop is CSVVLPGVPYGYTF. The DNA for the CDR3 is TGCAGCGTTGTGCTGCCAGGGGTGCCTTATGGCTACACCTTC.

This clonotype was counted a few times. DNA of the CDR3: TGTGCCAGCAGCTTATCCGGGATGGAGGAAAAACTGTTTTTT. The encoded protein is CASSLSGMEEKLFF. The rearrangement joins TRBV5-6 to TRBJ1-4, with D unresolved. Trimming shortened V by 2 bases and J by 8 bases, and 13 bases separated the two germline ends. From germline, CDR1 is SGHDT and CDR2 YYEEEE. The CDR3 loop spans 14 amino acids. The complete variable domain, with remaining parts taken from reference TRBV5-6 and TRBJ1-4, reads DAGVTQSPTHLIKTRGQQVTLRCSPKSGHDTVSWYQQALGQGPQFIFQYYEEEERQRGNFPDRFSGHQFPNYSSELNVNALLLGDSALYLCASSLSGMEEKLFFGSGTQLSVL.

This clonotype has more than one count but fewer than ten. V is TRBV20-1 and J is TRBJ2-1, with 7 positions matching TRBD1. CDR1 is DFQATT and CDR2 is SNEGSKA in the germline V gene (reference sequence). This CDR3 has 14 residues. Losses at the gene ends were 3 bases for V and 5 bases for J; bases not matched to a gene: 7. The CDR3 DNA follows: TGCAGTGCTAGCTATAATACAGGGGACAATGAGCAGTTCTTC. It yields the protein CSASYNTGDNEQFF.

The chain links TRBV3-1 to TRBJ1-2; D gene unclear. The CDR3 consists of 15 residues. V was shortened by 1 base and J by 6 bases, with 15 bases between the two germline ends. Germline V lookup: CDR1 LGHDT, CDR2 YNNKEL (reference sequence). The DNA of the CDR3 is TGTGCCAGCAGCCAAGTGGAGGGAACGAGAGATGGCTACACCTTC. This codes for CASSQVEGTRDGYTF. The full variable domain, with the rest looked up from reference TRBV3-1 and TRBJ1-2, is DTAVSQTPKYLVTQMGNDKSIKCEQNLGHDTMYWYKQDSKKFLKIMFSYNNKELIINETVPNRFSPKSPDKAHLNLHINSLELGDSAVYFCASSQVEGTRDGYTFGSGTRLTVV.

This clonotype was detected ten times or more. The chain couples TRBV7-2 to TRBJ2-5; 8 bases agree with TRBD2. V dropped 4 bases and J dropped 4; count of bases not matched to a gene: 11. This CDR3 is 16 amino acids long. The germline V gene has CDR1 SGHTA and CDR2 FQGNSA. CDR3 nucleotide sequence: TGTGCCAGCAGCTCCACCAGCGGGGGAGGTGGAGAGACCCAGTACTTC. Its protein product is CASSSTSGGGGETQYF.

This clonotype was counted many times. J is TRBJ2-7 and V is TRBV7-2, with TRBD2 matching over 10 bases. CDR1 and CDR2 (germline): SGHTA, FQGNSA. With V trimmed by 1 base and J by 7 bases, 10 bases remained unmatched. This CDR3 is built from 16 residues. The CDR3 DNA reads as TGTGCCAGCAGCTTAGAGGGTTCTAGCGGGGGTAGGGAGCAGTACTTC. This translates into CASSLEGSSGGREQYF.

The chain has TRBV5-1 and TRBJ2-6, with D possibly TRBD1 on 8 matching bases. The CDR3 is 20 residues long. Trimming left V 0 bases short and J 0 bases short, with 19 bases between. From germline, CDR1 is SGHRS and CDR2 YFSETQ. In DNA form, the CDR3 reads TGCGCCAGCAGCTTGGCAACAGGGGGGGTATCCCTCTCTGGGGCCAACGTCCTGACTTTC. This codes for CASSLATGGVSLSGANVLTF.

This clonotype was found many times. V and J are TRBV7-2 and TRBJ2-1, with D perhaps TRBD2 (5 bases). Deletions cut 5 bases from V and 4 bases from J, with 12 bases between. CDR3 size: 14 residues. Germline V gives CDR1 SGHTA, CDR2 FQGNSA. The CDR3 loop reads CASSRRTEYNEQFF. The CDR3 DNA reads TGTGCCAGCAGCCGTAGGACTGAATACAATGAGCAGTTCTTC. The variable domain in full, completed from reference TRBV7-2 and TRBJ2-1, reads GAGVSQSPSNKVTEKGKDVELRCDPISGHTALYWYRQSLGQGLEFLIYFQGNSAPDKSGLPSDRFSAERTGGSVSTLTIQRTQQEDSAVYLCASSRRTEYNEQFFGPGTRLTVL.

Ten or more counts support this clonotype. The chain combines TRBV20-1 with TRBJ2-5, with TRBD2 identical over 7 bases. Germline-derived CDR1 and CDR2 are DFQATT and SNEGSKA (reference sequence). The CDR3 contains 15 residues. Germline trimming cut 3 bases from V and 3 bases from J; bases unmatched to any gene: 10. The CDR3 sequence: CSARGRRLAEETQYF. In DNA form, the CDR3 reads TGCAGTGCTAGGGGTAGGCGGCTAGCGGAAGAGACCCAGTACTTC.

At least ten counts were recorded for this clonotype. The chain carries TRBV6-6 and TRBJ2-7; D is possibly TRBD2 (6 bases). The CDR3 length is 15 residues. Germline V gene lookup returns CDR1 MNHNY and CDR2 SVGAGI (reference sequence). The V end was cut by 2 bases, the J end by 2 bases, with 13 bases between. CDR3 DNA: TGTGCCAGCAGTTACGGTAGCGGTCCGACCTACGAGCAGTACTTC. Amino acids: CASSYGSGPTYEQYF.

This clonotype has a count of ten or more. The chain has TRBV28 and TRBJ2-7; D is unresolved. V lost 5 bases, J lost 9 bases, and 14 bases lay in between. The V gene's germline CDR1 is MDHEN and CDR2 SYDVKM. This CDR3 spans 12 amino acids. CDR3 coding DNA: TGTGCCAGCAGTGACGGACGGACCGCGCAGTACTTC. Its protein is CASSDGRTAQYF.

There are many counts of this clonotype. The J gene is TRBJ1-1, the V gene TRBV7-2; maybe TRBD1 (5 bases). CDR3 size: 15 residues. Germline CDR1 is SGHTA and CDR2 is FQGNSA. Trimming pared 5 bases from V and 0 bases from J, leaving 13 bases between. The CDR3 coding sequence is TGTGCCAGCAGCCCACCGCGGGGCCTGAACACTGAAGCTTTCTTT. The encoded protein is CASSPPRGLNTEAFF.

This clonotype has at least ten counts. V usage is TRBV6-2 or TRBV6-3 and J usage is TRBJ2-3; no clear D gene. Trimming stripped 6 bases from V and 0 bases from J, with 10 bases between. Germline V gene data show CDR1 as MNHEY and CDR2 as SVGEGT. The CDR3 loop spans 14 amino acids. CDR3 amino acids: CASRATTSTDTQYF. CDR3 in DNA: TGTGCCAGCAGGGCGACAACTAGCACAGATACGCAGTATTTT.